This is a list of T cell receptor beta chains from one sample in a study of immune evolution from preneoplasia to lung adenocarcinoma. Profiled with immunoSEQ multiplex PCR; TCRdb holds only in-frame clones, not every one. This repertoire shows 7,500 to 9,500 clones, roughly 80% found once; its top ten account for less than 2.5%. The sample consisted of FFPE invasive lung adenocarcinoma tissue. Source of these receptors: a person aged 45-69 years with lung adenocarcinoma. Both conserved end residues are part of each CDR3. The order of the fields is D gene, V gene, J gene, clone size, CDR3 protein, CDR3 DNA. D genes are given only for firm matches. Part of the rows lack a size; the others show once, few, many or a class for expanded clones.

-	TRBV7-8	TRBJ2-3	-	CASSRREPGTDTQYF	TGTGCCAGCAGCCGTAGAGAACCCGGCACAGATACGCAGTATTTT
-	TRBV28	TRBJ2-3	-	CATSTGTILTDTQYF	TGTGCCACCTCGACAGGGACTATCCTCACAGATACGCAGTATTTT
-	TRBV21-1	TRBJ2-5	-	CASSKIPCRGREETQYF	TGTGCCAGCAGCAAAATCCCTTGCAGGGGGCGGGAAGAGACCCAGTACTTC
TRBD2	TRBV5-1	TRBJ2-5	-	CASSLAPSGSPETQYF	TGCGCCAGCAGCTTGGCGCCTAGCGGGAGTCCGGAGACCCAGTACTTC
TRBD2	TRBV27	TRBJ2-3	once	CASTDSGSGDTQYF	TGTGCCAGCACAGATAGCGGGAGTGGAGATACGCAGTATTTT
-	TRBV7-5	TRBJ2-5	-	CARSLDRKNQETQYF	TGTGCCAGAAGCCTGGACAGGAAGAACCAAGAGACCCAGTACTTC
TRBD2	TRBV7-9	TRBJ2-1	-	CASSPGTSGHNEQFF	TGTGCCAGCAGTCCCGGGACTAGCGGACACAATGAGCAGTTCTTC
-	TRBV10-1	TRBJ2-7	few	CASEVCAEWQYF	TGCGCCAGCGAAGTCTGCGCGGAGTGGCAGTACTTC
-	TRBV6-1	TRBJ2-7	once	CASSDGSEQYF	TGTGCCAGCAGTGACGGTTCCGAGCAGTACTTC
-	TRBV27	TRBJ2-5	-	CASSLSGEFETQYF	TGTGCCAGCAGTTTATCGGGGGAGTTCGAGACCCAGTACTTC
TRBD1	TRBV10-1	TRBJ2-3	-	CASSDRGYTDTQYF	TGCGCCAGCAGCGACAGGGGGTACACAGATACGCAGTATTTT
-	TRBV7-9	TRBJ2-1	once	CASSLSGGTYNEQFF	TGTGCCAGCAGCTTATCAGGCGGAACCTACAATGAGCAGTTCTTC
TRBD2	TRBV7-9	TRBJ2-4	-	CASSAGGWAKNIQYF	TGTGCCAGCAGCGCCGGGGGGTGGGCCAAAAACATTCAGTACTTC
-	TRBV7-3	TRBJ2-6	-	CASSLTFGASDSVLTF	TGTGCCAGCAGCTTAACTTTTGGGGCCTCGGACAGCGTCCTGACTTTC
-	TRBV28	TRBJ1-4	once	CASRGGDFNEKLFF	TGTGCCAGCCGGGGAGGGGATTTTAATGAAAAACTGTTTTTT
-	TRBV9	TRBJ1-3	-	CASKGGSGNSGNTIYF	TGTGCCAGCAAGGGAGGGAGTGGCAACTCTGGAAACACCATATATTTT
-	TRBV16	TRBJ1-2	-	CASSQWGADGYTF	TGTGCCAGCAGCCAATGGGGGGCTGATGGCTACACCTTC
TRBD1	TRBV6-5	TRBJ2-3	-	CASSDRGNTQYF	TGTGCCAGCAGTGACAGGGGTAATACGCAGTATTTT
TRBD1	TRBV6-6	TRBJ2-3	-	CASTIQGDTDTQYF	TGTGCCAGCACCATACAGGGGGACACAGATACGCAGTATTTT
TRBD2	TRBV27	TRBJ2-1	-	CASSLAGVVNEQFF	TGTGCCAGCAGTCTAGCGGGAGTGGTCAATGAGCAGTTCTTC
-	TRBV19	TRBJ1-5	-	CASSIGGNQPQHF	TGTGCCAGTAGTATAGGGGGCAATCAGCCCCAGCATTTT
-	TRBV11-1	TRBJ1-2	once	CASSRGVGSEGYTF	TGTGCCAGCAGCCGAGGCGTCGGCTCTGAGGGCTACACCTTC
-	TRBV19	TRBJ2-7	-	CASSLTRTYEQYF	TGTGCCAGTAGTTTGACACGGACCTACGAGCAGTACTTC
-	TRBV10-2	TRBJ2-7	-	CASSEYRREQYF	TGCGCCAGCAGTGAATACAGGAGAGAGCAGTACTTC
-	TRBV11-1	TRBJ2-1	-	CASSLGGHSSYNEQFF	TGTGCCAGCAGCTTAGGCGGGCATAGCTCCTACAATGAGCAGTTCTTC
TRBD1	TRBV7-9	TRBJ1-1	once	CASSNVGGVLAEAFF	TGTGCCAGCAGCAACGTAGGGGGCGTCCTGGCTGAAGCTTTCTTT
-	TRBV7-8	TRBJ2-5	-	CASSLARLSEGETQYF	TGTGCCAGCAGCTTAGCCCGGCTTTCCGAGGGGGAGACCCAGTACTTC
TRBD1	TRBV10-2	TRBJ2-2	-	CASRPPGTGATGELFF	TGCGCCAGCAGACCCCCCGGGACAGGGGCCACCGGGGAGCTGTTTTTT
-	TRBV4-1	TRBJ2-7	few	CASSQAASASAYEQYF	TGCGCCAGCAGCCAGGCGGCTAGCGCATCAGCCTACGAGCAGTACTTC
TRBD2	TRBV7-6	TRBJ2-1	-	CASSLAAGGGEQFF	TGTGCCAGCAGCTTAGCGGCGGGAGGAGGTGAGCAGTTCTTC
TRBD1	TRBV4-1	TRBJ2-1	-	CASSPGQGREQFF	TGCGCCAGCAGCCCGGGACAGGGACGGGAGCAGTTCTTC
TRBD2	TRBV5-1	TRBJ2-1	-	CATNQGTSGSYNEQFF	TGCGCCACCAACCAGGGAACTAGCGGGTCCTACAATGAGCAGTTCTTC
-	TRBV19	TRBJ1-1	-	CASKEETHMNTEAFF	TGTGCCTCCAAGGAGGAGACGCATATGAACACTGAAGCTTTCTTT
-	TRBV29-1	TRBJ2-2	-	CSAGEYTGELFF	TGCAGCGCCGGGGAGTACACCGGGGAGCTGTTTTTT
TRBD1	TRBV7-7	TRBJ2-5	-	CASSLPGTGSETQYF	TGTGCTAGCAGCTTACCAGGGACAGGGTCGGAGACCCAGTACTTC
-	TRBV5-5	TRBJ2-3	-	CASSLEGYTDTQYF	TGTGCCAGCAGCTTGGAGGGTTACACAGATACGCAGTATTTT
-	TRBV28	TRBJ1-4	-	CASSLVLGYTHNEKLFF	TGTGCCAGCAGTTTAGTTTTAGGGTACACCCATAATGAAAAACTGTTTTTT
TRBD2	TRBV4-1	TRBJ2-3	few	CASSQGLAEHTDTQYF	TGCGCCAGCAGCCAAGGACTAGCGGAGCACACAGATACGCAGTATTTT
-	TRBV2	TRBJ2-1	-	CASSDSQGTDEQFF	TGTGCCAGCAGTGACTCCCAGGGGACGGATGAGCAGTTCTTC
-	TRBV10-2	TRBJ2-7	-	CASSKQGDSTEQYF	TGCGCCAGCAGTAAACAGGGTGACTCTACCGAGCAGTACTTC
-	TRBV29-1	TRBJ1-2	-	CSVGVAGDYGYTF	TGCAGCGTTGGTGTTGCAGGCGACTATGGCTACACCTTC
-	TRBV21-1	TRBJ2-7	-	CASPGRSSYEQYF	TGTGCCAGCCCCGGACGGAGCTCCTACGAGCAGTACTTC